This is a list of T cell receptor beta chains from one sample in a study of spatial heterogeneity in lung cancer. Via MiXCR, TCRdb re-called the 5' RACE reads, giving one row per CDR3 protein. The table records about 85,000 distinct CDR3 sequences, more than 15% of them present only once. Sequenced here: PBMCs, sampled at surgery. The source of these receptors is a male donor with early-stage non-small cell lung cancer. Each CDR3 is given with its conserved first and last residue. A D gene is named only where the DNA matches it firmly. A clone size is listed for some rows: how often the clone was seen (once, few, many), or a class if it is expanded.

size: many; J: TRBJ1-1; D: -; V: TRBV18; DNA: TGTGCCAGCTCACCACGGCAGGGACGGAGGAACACTGAAGCTTTCTTT; CDR3: CASSPRQGRRNTEAFF
size: -; J: TRBJ1-5; D: -; V: TRBV3-1; DNA: TGTGCCAGCAGCCAAGCCTCAGGAGGTGAGCCCCAGCATTTT; CDR3: CASSQASGGEPQHF
size: few; J: TRBJ1-2; D: -; V: TRBV5-4; DNA: TGTGCCAGCAGCTCTCCCGGGACAAACTATGGCTACACCTTC; CDR3: CASSSPGTNYGYTF
size: many; J: TRBJ1-5; D: -; V: TRBV27; DNA: TGTGCCAGCAGGGGGACGGACAGCCTCTATAGCAATCAGCCCCAGCATTTT; CDR3: CASRGTDSLYSNQPQHF
size: -; J: TRBJ2-5; D: TRBD2; V: TRBV20-1; DNA: TGCAGTGCTAGAGATCCGGCTAGCGGACTCCAAGAGACCCAGTACTTC; CDR3: CSARDPASGLQETQYF
size: few; J: TRBJ2-2; D: TRBD2; V: TRBV7-2; DNA: TGTGCCAGCAGAACTGGACTAGCGGGAGGCCAGAACACCGGGGAGCTGTTTTTT; CDR3: CASRTGLAGGQNTGELFF
size: few; J: TRBJ2-7; D: TRBD1; V: TRBV10-1; DNA: TGCGCCAGCAATCGGAGGACAGGTCTTTCTTTGGTCCCCTACGAGCAGTACTTC; CDR3: CASNRRTGLSLVPYEQYF
size: -; J: TRBJ2-7; D: TRBD2; V: TRBV19; DNA: TGTGCCAGTACCCCGGGACTAGCGGCTCCCCAGTACTTC; CDR3: CASTPGLAAPQYF
size: few; J: TRBJ2-7; D: TRBD1; V: TRBV7-8; DNA: TGTGCCAGCAGCCTCGGACAGGTCAGCTCCTACGAGCAGTACTTC; CDR3: CASSLGQVSSYEQYF
size: many; J: TRBJ2-1; D: -; V: TRBV28; DNA: TGTGCCAGCAGTTTACCCCAGGGAGAGCAGTTCTTC; CDR3: CASSLPQGEQFF
size: many; J: TRBJ2-2; D: TRBD1; V: TRBV20-1; DNA: TGCAGTGCTACTAGACAGGGGTCGAACACCGGGGAGCTGTTTTTT; CDR3: CSATRQGSNTGELFF
size: many; J: TRBJ2-6; D: -; V: TRBV7-8; DNA: TGTGCCAGCAGTTCCGGACTTCGCGGTGGGGCCAACGTCCTGACTTTC; CDR3: CASSSGLRGGANVLTF
size: few; J: TRBJ2-1; D: TRBD2; V: TRBV20-1; DNA: TGCAGTGCCCCCGCCAGCGGGAGGGTTAACAATGAGCAGTTCTTC; CDR3: CSAPASGRVNNEQFF
size: many; J: TRBJ2-3; D: -; V: TRBV4-3; DNA: TGCGCCAGCAGCCAAGGGGGAGGAGATGGGCAGTATTTT; CDR3: CASSQGGGDGQYF
size: few; J: TRBJ2-3; D: TRBD2; V: TRBV5-1; DNA: TGCGCCAGCAGCCCAGGACTAGCGGGGGGCACAGATACGCAGTATTTT; CDR3: CASSPGLAGGTDTQYF
size: -; J: TRBJ2-7; D: -; V: TRBV28; DNA: TGTGCCAGCAGTTTGGCAGGGGCCGTTGAGCAGTACTTC; CDR3: CASSLAGAVEQYF
size: -; J: TRBJ2-1; D: TRBD2; V: TRBV11-3; DNA: TGTGCCAGCAGCTCGCAGGGAGGGTCCTACAATGAGCAGTTCTTC; CDR3: CASSSQGGSYNEQFF
size: -; J: TRBJ2-7; D: -; V: TRBV21-1; DNA: TGTGCCAGCAGCAGATCCGGACTAGCGAGCTCCTACGAGCAGTACTTC; CDR3: CASSRSGLASSYEQYF
size: few; J: TRBJ2-7; D: -; V: TRBV5-1; DNA: TGCGCCAGCAGCTTGGCCCCCCTCTCCCTGGTAGAGCAGTACTTC; CDR3: CASSLAPLSLVEQYF
size: few; J: TRBJ2-7; D: -; V: TRBV28; DNA: TGTGCCAGCACCCCTCGGGGCTCCTACGAGCAGTACTTC; CDR3: CASTPRGSYEQYF
size: -; J: TRBJ2-5; D: -; V: TRBV28; DNA: TGTGCCAGCAGTTTAGTACTGGGGTTGCGGGAGACCCAGTACTTC; CDR3: CASSLVLGLRETQYF
size: many; J: TRBJ2-5; D: TRBD2; V: TRBV7-9; DNA: TGTGCCAGCAGCTTACGCCCTAGCGGGATCGAGACCCAGTACTTC; CDR3: CASSLRPSGIETQYF
size: few; J: TRBJ2-1; D: -; V: TRBV18; DNA: TGTGCCAGCTCCCGGGACCCAGACAATGAGCAGTTCTTC; CDR3: CASSRDPDNEQFF
size: -; J: TRBJ1-6; D: -; V: TRBV18; DNA: TGTGCCAGCTCCCCGGGACCACCGAGCTCCTATAATTCACCCCTCCACTTT; CDR3: CASSPGPPSSYNSPLHF
size: few; J: TRBJ1-2; D: TRBD1; V: TRBV3-1; DNA: TGTGCCAGCAGCCAAGATTCGCAGGGGGGCGATGGCTACACCTTC; CDR3: CASSQDSQGGDGYTF
size: few; J: TRBJ2-1; D: -; V: TRBV4-1; DNA: TGCGCCAGCAGCCAGCTAACTAGTGCCGGGGGTGGCAATGAGCAGTTCTTC; CDR3: CASSQLTSAGGGNEQFF
size: once; J: TRBJ2-7; D: -; V: TRBV4-3; DNA: TGCGCCAGCAGCCAAGAGCTGGGTCTAGTCACTAGGGAGCAGTACTTC; CDR3: CASSQELGLVTREQYF
size: -; J: TRBJ1-1; D: TRBD1; V: TRBV7-2; DNA: TGTGCCAGCAGCGTCAACAGGGACAGGGAAGCTTTCTTT; CDR3: CASSVNRDREAFF
size: many; J: TRBJ1-1; D: -; V: TRBV28; DNA: TGTGCCAGCAGTTACGGGTATAGAGCTTTCTTT; CDR3: CASSYGYRAFF
size: -; J: TRBJ1-4; D: TRBD1; V: TRBV7-9; DNA: TGTGCCAGCAGTACCGCCGGGACAGGGGGTGAAAAACTGTTTTTT; CDR3: CASSTAGTGGEKLFF
size: few; J: TRBJ2-1; D: -; V: TRBV11-1; DNA: TGTGCCAGCAGCTTAACGTTGAGGAGGGGGCGGAGAAACAATGAGCAGTTCTTC; CDR3: CASSLTLRRGRRNNEQFF
size: few; J: TRBJ1-4; D: TRBD1; V: TRBV4-1; DNA: TGCGCCAGCGAGCCAGGGGGCGCGGAAAAACTGTTTTTT; CDR3: CASEPGGAEKLFF
size: -; J: TRBJ2-7; D: -; V: TRBV11-3; DNA: TGTGCCAGCAGCCCCCCCCCACATGCGGGCATGACCTCCTACGAGCAGTACTTC; CDR3: CASSPPPHAGMTSYEQYF
size: -; J: TRBJ2-1; D: -; V: TRBV29-1; DNA: TGCAGCGGAAAAGACTACACCTACAATGAGCAGTTCTTC; CDR3: CSGKDYTYNEQFF
size: -; J: TRBJ1-1; D: TRBD1; V: TRBV19; DNA: TGTGCCAGTAGTATTGGGACAGGTAACACTGAAGCTTTCTTT; CDR3: CASSIGTGNTEAFF
size: few; J: TRBJ1-2; D: -; V: TRBV3-1; DNA: TGTGCCAGCAGCCCAAGGCAGGTCTATGGCTACACCTTC; CDR3: CASSPRQVYGYTF
size: many; J: TRBJ2-7; D: -; V: TRBV9; DNA: TGTGCCAGCAGCTCAGATCCGGGCGAGCAGTACTTC; CDR3: CASSSDPGEQYF
size: many; J: TRBJ1-1; D: -; V: TRBV29-1; DNA: TGCAGCGCCAAGGACCCTGTTCTTGAAGCTTTCTTT; CDR3: CSAKDPVLEAFF
size: -; J: TRBJ2-1; D: -; V: TRBV19; DNA: TGTGCCAGCGGACTTTCGGGACTCAACAATGAGCAGTTCTTC; CDR3: CASGLSGLNNEQFF
size: many; J: TRBJ2-3; D: TRBD1; V: TRBV30; DNA: TGTGCCGGGACTTTCGGGACAGGGGTTGAGTCAGATACGCAGTATTTT; CDR3: CAGTFGTGVESDTQYF
size: -; J: TRBJ2-2; D: -; V: TRBV20-1; DNA: TGCAGTGCTAGAGATGTCTCTGGCAGGGGGGGAAACACCGGGGAGCTGTTTTTT; CDR3: CSARDVSGRGGNTGELFF
size: many; J: TRBJ2-3; D: TRBD1; V: TRBV6-1; DNA: TGTGCCAGCACGAGGCGCAGGGACAGCGCAGATACGCAGTATTTT; CDR3: CASTRRRDSADTQYF
size: -; J: TRBJ2-3; D: TRBD2; V: TRBV4-1; DNA: TGCGCCAGCAGCCAAGGGACTAGCGGGAGTATGGATACGCAGTATTTT; CDR3: CASSQGTSGSMDTQYF
size: -; J: TRBJ2-7; D: -; V: TRBV20-1; DNA: TGCAGTGCTAGAGATAGGCAGGGGACCTACGAGCAGTACTTC; CDR3: CSARDRQGTYEQYF
size: -; J: TRBJ2-5; D: -; V: TRBV5-1; DNA: TGCGCCAGCAGCTTGGGGGTAGGGGAGACCCAGTACTTC; CDR3: CASSLGVGETQYF
size: many; J: TRBJ2-7; D: TRBD1; V: TRBV7-6; DNA: TGTGCCAGCAGCTCAGGGACAGGGGCCTTATCCTACGAGCAGTACTTC; CDR3: CASSSGTGALSYEQYF
size: -; J: TRBJ2-3; D: -; V: TRBV21-1; DNA: TGTGCCAGCAGCAAAGGGGGCTTTGCCCGCACAGATACGCAGTATTTT; CDR3: CASSKGGFARTDTQYF
size: many; J: TRBJ2-5; D: -; V: TRBV28; DNA: TGTGCCAGCAGTTTATTAGGCCCTGGGGAGACCCAGTACTTC; CDR3: CASSLLGPGETQYF
size: few; J: TRBJ1-3; D: TRBD1; V: TRBV3-1; DNA: TGTGCCAGCAGCCAAGAGCAGGGGGTAAGAAACACCATATATTTT; CDR3: CASSQEQGVRNTIYF
size: few; J: TRBJ2-1; D: TRBD1; V: TRBV12-3/TRBV12-4; DNA: TGTGCCAGCAGTCCCCGGACAGGGAGGAATGAGCAGTTCTTC; CDR3: CASSPRTGRNEQFF
size: -; J: TRBJ2-1; D: -; V: TRBV18; DNA: TGTGCCAGCTCACCCCGGGTCTCTACGAGTTCCTACAATGAGCAGTTCTTC; CDR3: CASSPRVSTSSYNEQFF
size: many; J: TRBJ1-5; D: TRBD1; V: TRBV10-3; DNA: TGTGCCATCACCAACGACAGGGCTCAGCCCCAGCATTTT; CDR3: CAITNDRAQPQHF
size: -; J: TRBJ1-5; D: TRBD1; V: TRBV6-5; DNA: TGTGCCAGCAGTATCACGACAGGGGATCAGCCCCAGCATTTT; CDR3: CASSITTGDQPQHF
size: many; J: TRBJ2-5; D: -; V: TRBV11-2; DNA: TGTGCCAGCAGCTTAGGGAGGGGGTACCAAGAGACCCAGTACTTC; CDR3: CASSLGRGYQETQYF
size: -; J: TRBJ1-4; D: -; V: TRBV7-9; DNA: TGTGCCAGCAGCTTAGATCTGGGAACTAATGAAAAACTGTTTTTT; CDR3: CASSLDLGTNEKLFF